The entry below describes one T cell receptor beta chain. Its antigen is unidentified. Method: immunoSEQ multiplex PCR; TCRdb's copy keeps in-frame clones and lacks some. The sample shows around 95,000 clones, around 94% of them seen only once. This record belongs to a study of OX40 agonist ivuxolimab in advanced cancers. At the level of the study: Clinicians treated patients with ivuxolimab, an agonistic anti-OX40 (CD134) antibody. With a range of roughly 20 to 85, age averaged approximately 64 years, and 65% to 90% were male.

The CDR3 covers 13 residues. The germline CDR1 and CDR2 sequences are LNHDA and SQIVND (reference sequence). V lost 1 base and J lost 3, with 1 base in between. Findings and caveats of the study: Clonal expansion was seen in CD4+ and CD8+ blood T cells by week 6 at 0.1 to 3.0 mg/kg.

This TCR was recovered from an adult with an advanced solid tumor such as melanoma, head and neck, liver or kidney cancer. The sample in question was CD4+ or CD8+ T cells sorted from blood, obtained in a trial of the OX40 agonist ivuxolimab. The chain links TRBV19 to TRBJ1-6; D unresolved. For the CDR3, the DNA is TGTGCCAGTAGTATAGGCTATAATTCACCCCTCCACTTT. This encodes CASSIGYNSPLHF.